This T cell receptor beta chain comes out of a study of response to subunit inactivated influenza vaccine. General study results and limits: The authors proposed limited new T cell recruitment per seasonal influenza vaccination.

As to this clonotype: Its antigen is not known.

TCRdb called the RT-PCR reads again in MiXCR, with one record for every CDR3 protein. This table has roughly 760,000 distinct CDR3 sequences, 21% appearing once. Looked up from germline, CDR1 is MDHEN and CDR2 is SYDVKM. The CDR3 has 16 amino acids. The ends were cut back, 4 bases at V and 8 bases at J, with 23 bases in the middle. This sequence was found in a man aged 50-60 years who received an inactivated influenza vaccine. The sequenced sample was PBMCs from blood, obtained about 5 days after vaccination. This chain joins TRBV28 and TRBJ1-2; maybe TRBD1 (6 bases). DNA for the CDR3: TGTGCCAGCAGTTACCTTTGGGGGCCAAATCTTCAGGGCTACACCTTC. It is translated as CASSYLWGPNLQGYTF.